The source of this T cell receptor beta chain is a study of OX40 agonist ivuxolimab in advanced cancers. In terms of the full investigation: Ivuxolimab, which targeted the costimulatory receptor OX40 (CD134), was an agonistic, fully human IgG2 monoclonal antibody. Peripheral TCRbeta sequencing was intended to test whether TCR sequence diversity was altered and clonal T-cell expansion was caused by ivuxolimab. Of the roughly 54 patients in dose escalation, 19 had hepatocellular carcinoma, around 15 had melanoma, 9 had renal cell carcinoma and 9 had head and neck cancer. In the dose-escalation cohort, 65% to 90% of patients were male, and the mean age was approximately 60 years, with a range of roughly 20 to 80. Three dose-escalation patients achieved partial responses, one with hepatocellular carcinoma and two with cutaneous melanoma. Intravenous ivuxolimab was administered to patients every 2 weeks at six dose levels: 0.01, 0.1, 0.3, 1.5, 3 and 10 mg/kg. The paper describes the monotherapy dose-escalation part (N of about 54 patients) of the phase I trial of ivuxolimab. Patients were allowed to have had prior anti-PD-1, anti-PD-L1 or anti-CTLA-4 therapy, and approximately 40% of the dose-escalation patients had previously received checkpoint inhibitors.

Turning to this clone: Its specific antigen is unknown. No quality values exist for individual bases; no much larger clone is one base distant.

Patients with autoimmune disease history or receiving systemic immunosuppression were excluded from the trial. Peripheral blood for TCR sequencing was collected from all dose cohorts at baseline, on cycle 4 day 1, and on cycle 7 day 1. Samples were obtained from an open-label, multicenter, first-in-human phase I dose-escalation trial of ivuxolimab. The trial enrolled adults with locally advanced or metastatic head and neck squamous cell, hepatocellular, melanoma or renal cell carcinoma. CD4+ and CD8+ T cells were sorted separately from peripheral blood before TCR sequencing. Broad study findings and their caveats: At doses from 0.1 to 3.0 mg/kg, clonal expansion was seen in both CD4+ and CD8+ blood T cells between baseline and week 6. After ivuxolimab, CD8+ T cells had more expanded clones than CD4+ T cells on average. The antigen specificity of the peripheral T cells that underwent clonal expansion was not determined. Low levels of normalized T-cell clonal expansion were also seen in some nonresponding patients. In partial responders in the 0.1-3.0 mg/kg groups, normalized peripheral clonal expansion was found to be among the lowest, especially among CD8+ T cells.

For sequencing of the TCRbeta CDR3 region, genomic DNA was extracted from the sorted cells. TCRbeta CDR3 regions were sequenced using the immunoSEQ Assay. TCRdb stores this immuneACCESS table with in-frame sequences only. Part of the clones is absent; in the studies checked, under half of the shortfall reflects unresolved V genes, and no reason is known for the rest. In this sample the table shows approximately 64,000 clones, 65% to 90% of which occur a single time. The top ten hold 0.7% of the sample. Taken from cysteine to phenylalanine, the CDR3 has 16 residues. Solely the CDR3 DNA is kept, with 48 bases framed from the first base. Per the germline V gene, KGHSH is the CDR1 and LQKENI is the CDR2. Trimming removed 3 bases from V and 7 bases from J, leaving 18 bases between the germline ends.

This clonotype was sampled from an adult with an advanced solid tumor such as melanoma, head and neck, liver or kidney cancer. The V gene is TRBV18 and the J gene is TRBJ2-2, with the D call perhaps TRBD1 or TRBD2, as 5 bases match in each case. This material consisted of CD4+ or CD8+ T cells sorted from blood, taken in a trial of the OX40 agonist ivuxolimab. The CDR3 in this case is CASSPWDVELGGELFF. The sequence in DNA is TGTGCCAGCTCACCTTGGGACGTAGAGCTCGGCGGGGAGCTGTTTTTT. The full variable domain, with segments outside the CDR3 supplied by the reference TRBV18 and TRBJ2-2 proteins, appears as NAGVMQNPRHLVRRRGQEARLRCSPMKGHSHVYWYRQLPEEGLKFMVYLQKENIIDESGMPKERFSAEFPKEGPSILRIQQVVRGDSAAYFCASSPWDVELGGELFFGEGSRLTVL.